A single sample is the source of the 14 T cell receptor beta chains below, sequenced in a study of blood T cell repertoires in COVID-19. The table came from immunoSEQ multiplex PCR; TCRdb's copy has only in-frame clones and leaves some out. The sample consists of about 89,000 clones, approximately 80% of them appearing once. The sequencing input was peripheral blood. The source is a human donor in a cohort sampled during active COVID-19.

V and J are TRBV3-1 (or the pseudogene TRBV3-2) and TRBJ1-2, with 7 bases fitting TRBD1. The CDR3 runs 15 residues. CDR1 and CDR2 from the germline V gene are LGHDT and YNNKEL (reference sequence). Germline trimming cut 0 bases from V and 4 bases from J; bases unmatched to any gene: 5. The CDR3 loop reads CASSQDWGTAYGYTF. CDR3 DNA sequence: TGTGCCAGCAGCCAAGATTGGGGGACAGCCTATGGCTACACCTTC.

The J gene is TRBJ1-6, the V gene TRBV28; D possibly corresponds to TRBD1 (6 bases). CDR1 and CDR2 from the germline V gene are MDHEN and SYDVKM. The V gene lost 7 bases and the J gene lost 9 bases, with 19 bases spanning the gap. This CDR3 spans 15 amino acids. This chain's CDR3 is CASTIGGAGVSPLHF. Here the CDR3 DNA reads TGTGCCAGCACCATAGGGGGGGCGGGGGTTTCACCCCTCCACTTT.

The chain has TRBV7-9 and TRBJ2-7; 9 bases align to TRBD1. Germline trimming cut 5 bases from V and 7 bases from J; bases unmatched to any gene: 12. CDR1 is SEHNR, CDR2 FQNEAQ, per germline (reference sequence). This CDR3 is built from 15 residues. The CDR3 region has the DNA TGTGCCAGCAGCCCAAGAGGACAGGGGATCGGGGAGCAGTACTTC. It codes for CASSPRGQGIGEQYF.

CDR3 residues: CASSQNPSDGGRQPQHF. CDR3 DNA: TGTGCCAGTAGTCAAAATCCTTCGGACGGGGGTCGCCAGCCCCAGCATTTT. This chain uses TRBV19 with TRBJ1-5; possible D gene TRBD1, 5 bases. The CDR3 covers 17 residues. V shed 5 bases and J shed 7 bases, with 24 bases lying between them. Germline CDR1 LNHDA, CDR2 SQIVND (reference sequence).

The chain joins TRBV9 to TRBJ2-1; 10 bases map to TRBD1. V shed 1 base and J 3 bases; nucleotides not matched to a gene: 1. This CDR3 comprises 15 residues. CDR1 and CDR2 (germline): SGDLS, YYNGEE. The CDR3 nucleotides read TGTGCCAGCAGCGTACGGACAGGGGGCTACAATGAGCAGTTCTTC. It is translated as CASSVRTGGYNEQFF. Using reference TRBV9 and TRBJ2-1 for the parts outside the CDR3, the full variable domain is DSGVTQTPKHLITATGQRVTLRCSPRSGDLSVYWYQQSLDQGLQFLIQYYNGEERAKGNILERFSAQQFPDLHSELNLSSLELGDSALYFCASSVRTGGYNEQFFGPGTRLTVL.

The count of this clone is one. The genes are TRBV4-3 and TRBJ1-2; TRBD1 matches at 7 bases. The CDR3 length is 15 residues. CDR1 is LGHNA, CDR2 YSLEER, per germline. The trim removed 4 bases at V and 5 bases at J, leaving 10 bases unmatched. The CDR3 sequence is CASSRKGTDLYGYTF. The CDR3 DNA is TGCGCCAGCAGCCGCAAGGGGACAGACCTTTATGGCTACACCTTC.

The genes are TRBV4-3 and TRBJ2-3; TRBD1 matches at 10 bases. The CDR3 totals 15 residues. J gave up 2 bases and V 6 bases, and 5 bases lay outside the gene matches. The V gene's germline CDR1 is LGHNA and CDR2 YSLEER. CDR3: CASRGDRGSTDTQYF. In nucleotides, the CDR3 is TGCGCCAGCAGGGGGGACAGGGGATCCACAGATACGCAGTATTTT.

The CDR3 nucleotides are TGTGCCTGGAGCAGGGACAGTCGAACTGAAGCTTTCTTT. Translating gives CAWSRDSRTEAFF. This chain joins TRBV30 and TRBJ1-1, with TRBD1 matching over 7 bases. The CDR3 sequence is 13 residues long. CDR1 GTSNPN and CDR2 SVGIG come from the germline V gene (reference sequence). The V gene end was trimmed by 3 bases and the J gene end by 5 bases; junction bases not matched to a gene: 6. The variable domain in full, completed from reference TRBV30 and TRBJ1-1, reads SQTIHQWPATLVQPVGSPLSLECTVEGTSNPNLYWYRQAAGRGLQLLFYSVGIGQISSEVPQNLSASRPQDRQFILSSKKLLLSDSGFYLCAWSRDSRTEAFFGQGTRLTVV.

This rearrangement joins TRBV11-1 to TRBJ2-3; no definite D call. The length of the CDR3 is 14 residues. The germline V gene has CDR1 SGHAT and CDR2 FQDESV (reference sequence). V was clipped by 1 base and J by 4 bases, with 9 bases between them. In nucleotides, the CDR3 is TGTGCCAGCAGCTTAGGTCTATCGGCAGATACGCAGTATTTT. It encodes CASSLGLSADTQYF.

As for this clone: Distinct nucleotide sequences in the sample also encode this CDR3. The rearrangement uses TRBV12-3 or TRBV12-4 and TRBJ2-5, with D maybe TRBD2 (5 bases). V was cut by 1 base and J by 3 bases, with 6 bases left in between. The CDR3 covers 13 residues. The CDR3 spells CASSLGGEETQYF. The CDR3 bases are TGTGCCAGCAGTTTAGGGGGAGAAGAGACCCAGTACTTC.

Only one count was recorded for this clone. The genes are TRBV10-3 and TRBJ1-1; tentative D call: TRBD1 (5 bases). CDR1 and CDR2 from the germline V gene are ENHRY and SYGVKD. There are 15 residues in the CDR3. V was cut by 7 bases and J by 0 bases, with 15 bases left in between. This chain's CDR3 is CAIMSTDPMNTEAFF. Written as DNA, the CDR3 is TGTGCCATCATGTCGACAGACCCTATGAACACTGAAGCTTTCTTT.

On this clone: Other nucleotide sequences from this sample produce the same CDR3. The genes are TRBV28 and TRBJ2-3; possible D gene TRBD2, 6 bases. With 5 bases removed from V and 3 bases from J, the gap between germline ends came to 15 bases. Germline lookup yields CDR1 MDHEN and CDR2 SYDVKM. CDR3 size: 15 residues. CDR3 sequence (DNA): TGTGCCAGCAGTCTTAGCGGAGTCCTGACAGATACGCAGTATTTT. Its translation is CASSLSGVLTDTQYF.

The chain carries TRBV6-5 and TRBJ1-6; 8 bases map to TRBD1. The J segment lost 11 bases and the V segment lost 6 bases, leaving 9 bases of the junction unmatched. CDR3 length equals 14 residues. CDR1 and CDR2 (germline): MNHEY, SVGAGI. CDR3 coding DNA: TGTGCCAGCAGCAAGGACAGGGATAGGACACCCCTCCACTTT. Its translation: CASSKDRDRTPLHF.

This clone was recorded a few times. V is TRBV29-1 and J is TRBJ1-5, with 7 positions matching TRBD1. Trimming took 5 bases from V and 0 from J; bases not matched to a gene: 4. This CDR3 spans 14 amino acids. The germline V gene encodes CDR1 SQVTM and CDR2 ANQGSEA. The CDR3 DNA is TGCAGCGTTCAGCAGGGGGATAGCAATCAGCCCCAGCATTTT. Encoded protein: CSVQQGDSNQPQHF.